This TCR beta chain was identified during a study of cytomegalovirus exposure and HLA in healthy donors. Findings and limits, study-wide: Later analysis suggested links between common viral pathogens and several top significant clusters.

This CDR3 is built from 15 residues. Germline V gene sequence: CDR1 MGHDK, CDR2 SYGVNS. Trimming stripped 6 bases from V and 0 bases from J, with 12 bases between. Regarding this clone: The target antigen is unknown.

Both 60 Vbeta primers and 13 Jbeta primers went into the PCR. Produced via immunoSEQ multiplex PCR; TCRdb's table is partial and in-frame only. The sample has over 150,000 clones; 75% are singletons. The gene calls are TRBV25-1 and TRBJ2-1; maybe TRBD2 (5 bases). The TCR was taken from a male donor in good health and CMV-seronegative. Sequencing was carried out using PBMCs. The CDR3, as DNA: TGTGCCAGCAGGGGGTTGGGGAGCTCCTACAATGAGCAGTTCTTC. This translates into CASRGLGSSYNEQFF.